One and the same sample provided the 31 T cell receptor beta chains below, sequenced in a study of PD-L1 blockade in urothelial cancer. TCRdb's copy holds only in-frame clones and misses some; the assay was immunoSEQ multiplex PCR. The sample has more than 40,000 clones, roughly 91% seen once; the top ten hold 13% to 15%. This sample comprised PBMCs, obtained around atezolizumab (anti-PD-L1) treatment. All receptors derive from a woman aged 55-69 years with urothelial cancer.

The V call is TRBV5-1, the J call TRBJ2-5, with D possibly matching TRBD1 (5 bases). The CDR3 spans 14 residues. Germline CDR1 reads SGHRS; CDR2 reads YFSETQ. V shed 1 base and J shed 4 bases, with 11 bases lying between them. The CDR3 coding sequence is TGCGCCAGCAGCTTGAGGGGCCCCCTAGAGACCCAGTACTTC. Protein: CASSLRGPLETQYF. The full variable domain, in which reference TRBV5-1 and TRBJ2-5 provide the parts outside the CDR3, is KAGVTQTPRYLIKTRGQQVTLSCSPISGHRSVSWYQQTPGQGLQFLFEYFSETQRNKGNFPGRFSGRQFSNSRSEMNVSTLELGDSALYLCASSLRGPLETQYFGPGTRLLVL.

The gene calls are TRBV9 and TRBJ2-3, with D possibly TRBD1 on 7 matching bases. This CDR3 region has 13 residues. The V gene's germline CDR1 is SGDLS and CDR2 YYNGEE. V was clipped by 4 bases and J by 6 bases, with 12 bases between them. DNA of the CDR3: TGTGCCAGCAGCCAGGGGGGTCCTGATACGCAGTATTTT. Amino acid sequence: CASSQGGPDTQYF.

The V and J genes are TRBV7-2 and TRBJ2-7, with 12 nucleotides matching TRBD2. The CDR3 covers 13 residues. CDR1 is SGHTA, CDR2 FQGNSA, per germline. The V and J ends lost 4 bases and 13 bases, in that order; junction bases with no gene match: 8. The CDR3 protein is CASSSRTSGDQYF. The CDR3 nucleotides are TGTGCCAGCAGCTCCCGGACTAGCGGGGACCAATACTTC.

This clone was counted once. V gene TRBV10-2 combines with J gene TRBJ2-1; the match to TRBD2 covers 8 bases. The germline V gene has CDR1 WSHSY and CDR2 SAAADI. The CDR3 totals 15 residues. The V segment lost 6 bases and the J segment 2 bases; nucleotides outside the gene matches: 6. This CDR3 reads CASSLRAGAYNEQFF. The CDR3 DNA is TGCGCCAGCAGCCTACGAGCGGGAGCCTACAATGAGCAGTTCTTC.

The V and J genes are TRBV5-1 and TRBJ2-7; 7 nucleotides agree with TRBD1. The J segment lost 2 bases and the V segment lost 0 bases, leaving 2 bases of the junction unmatched. Germline V gene data show CDR1 as SGHRS and CDR2 as YFSETQ. The CDR3 has 14 amino acids. The CDR3: CASSLGTGAYEQYF. CDR3 DNA: TGCGCCAGCAGCTTGGGGACAGGAGCCTACGAGCAGTACTTC.

V is TRBV5-8 and J is TRBJ1-2; D is undetermined. In germline, CDR1 is SGHTS, CDR2 YDEGEE. The CDR3 is 12 amino acids. Trimming removed 4 bases at V and 6 bases at J, with 10 bases between. CDR3 sequence: CASSKRTNGYTF. The CDR3 coding sequence is TGTGCCAGCAGCAAGCGGACTAATGGCTACACCTTC.

This sequence joins TRBV7-6 and TRBJ1-1, with D unresolved. The CDR3 sequence is 11 residues long. The germline V gene encodes CDR1 SGHVS and CDR2 FNYEAQ. Deletions cut 4 bases from V and 12 bases from J, with 12 bases between. CDR3 protein: CASSSGGRTFF. CDR3 DNA sequence: TGTGCCAGCAGCTCAGGAGGGAGAACTTTCTTT.

This clone came up a few times. The chain couples TRBV2 to TRBJ2-2; 13 bases line up with TRBD2. The CDR3 is 14 residues long. Trimming removed 9 bases from V and 7 bases from J; junction bases left unmatched: 5. The germline V gene encodes CDR1 SNHLY and CDR2 FYNNEI. CDR3 loop: CASELAGGNGELFF. The CDR3 DNA is TGTGCCAGTGAACTAGCGGGAGGGAACGGGGAGCTGTTTTTT.

The sample holds one count of this clone. J is TRBJ2-7 and V is TRBV7-6; 8 bases are shared with TRBD2. Germline V gives CDR1 SGHVS, CDR2 FNYEAQ. This CDR3 has 14 amino acids. Losses at the gene ends were 3 bases for V and 6 bases for J; bases not matched to a gene: 7. The CDR3 is CASSLSGSNSEQYF. CDR3 DNA sequence: TGTGCCAGCAGCTTGAGCGGGAGTAACTCCGAGCAGTACTTC.

The genes are TRBV18 and TRBJ2-7, with D possibly TRBD2 on 6 matching bases. Germline V CDR1 and CDR2: KGHSH, LQKENI. The CDR3 is made up of 16 amino acids. Trimming shortened V by 6 bases and J by 0 bases, and 18 bases separated the two germline ends. CDR3 sequence reads: CASSSGLALSSYEQYF. CDR3 sequence (DNA): TGTGCCAGCTCGTCGGGGCTAGCGCTTAGCTCCTACGAGCAGTACTTC. The entire variable domain, with the rest obtained from reference TRBV18 and TRBJ2-7, is as follows: NAGVMQNPRHLVRRRGQEARLRCSPMKGHSHVYWYRQLPEEGLKFMVYLQKENIIDESGMPKERFSAEFPKEGPSILRIQQVVRGDSAAYFCASSSGLALSSYEQYFGPGTRLTVT.

J is TRBJ2-7 and V is TRBV28, with 8 bases fitting TRBD1. The germline gives CDR1 MDHEN, CDR2 SYDVKM. Losses at the gene ends were 7 bases for V and 6 bases for J; bases not matched to a gene: 8. The CDR3 has 13 amino acids. The DNA of the CDR3 is TGTGCCAGCAATTGGCAGGGGGCGGGCGAGCAGTACTTC. It translates to CASNWQGAGEQYF.

This clone has just a few counts. V gene TRBV19 combines with J gene TRBJ2-7; 8 bases are shared with TRBD2. The length of the CDR3 is 15 residues. J lost 5 bases, V lost 4 bases, and 10 bases had no gene match. In germline, CDR1 is LNHDA, CDR2 SQIVND (reference sequence). CDR3 nucleotide sequence: TGTGCCAGTAGTACCGCCCGGTATAGCGGGAACGAGCAGTACTTC. Its protein is CASSTARYSGNEQYF.

The gene calls are TRBV9 and TRBJ2-1; the match to TRBD2 covers 8 bases. V lost 0 bases to trimming and J lost 8 bases; unmatched junction nucleotides: 10. Germline values: CDR1 SGDLS, CDR2 YYNGEE. This CDR3 has 16 residues. For the CDR3, the DNA is TGTGCCAGCAGCGTAGATTTGCGGGGGGTCTGGGATGAGCAGTTCTTC. As protein: CASSVDLRGVWDEQFF.

This clone has just a few counts. CDR3 protein: CASSVGGHTEAFF. Here the CDR3 DNA reads TGTGCCAGCAGCGTAGGCGGGCACACTGAAGCTTTCTTT. The rearrangement uses TRBV9 and TRBJ1-1; D is unclear. CDR1 is SGDLS and CDR2 is YYNGEE in the germline V gene. The CDR3 has 13 residues. The ends were cut back, 0 bases at V and 3 bases at J, with 6 bases in the middle.

The chain combines TRBV7-9 with TRBJ1-1, with 9 bases lining up with TRBD1. The CDR3 loop spans 15 amino acids. The V gene end was trimmed by 5 bases and the J gene end by 3 bases; junction bases not matched to a gene: 7. The V gene's germline CDR1 is SEHNR and CDR2 FQNEAQ (reference sequence). In DNA, the CDR3 is TGTGCCAGCAGCCCAAGGGACAGGGTGGACACTGAAGCTTTCTTT. Protein product: CASSPRDRVDTEAFF.

The chain has TRBV19 and TRBJ1-6; tentatively, D is TRBD1 (5 bases). Germline lookup yields CDR1 LNHDA and CDR2 SQIVND (reference sequence). Between the trimmed V and J ends, which lost 2 bases and 10 bases, there was a span of 6 bases. The length of the CDR3 is 12 residues. The CDR3 spells CASSIRGSPLHF. In DNA, the CDR3 is TGTGCCAGTAGTATAAGGGGATCACCCCTCCACTTT.

The V call is TRBV10-2, the J call TRBJ2-7; D is perhaps TRBD1 (6 bases). V lost 8 bases to trimming and J lost 3 bases, with 11 bases between them. The germline gives CDR1 WSHSY, CDR2 SAAADI. This CDR3 has 12 residues. The CDR3 DNA reads TGCGCCAGCCGGGACATTTTCTACGAGCAGTACTTC. It is translated as CASRDIFYEQYF.

The chain is built from TRBV6-5 and TRBJ1-5, with TRBD1 as a possible D gene (5 bases). Germline CDR1 MNHEY, CDR2 SVGAGI. The CDR3 is 12 amino acids. V lost 6 bases to trimming and J lost 5 bases, with 8 bases between them. The CDR3 loop is CASSPTDQPQHF. CDR3 in DNA: TGTGCCAGCAGCCCGACAGATCAGCCCCAGCATTTT.

Note on this clone: The germline gene is not matched at one end of the junction; a read error may be the cause. The rearrangement links TRBV19 to TRBJ1-2; 7 nucleotides match TRBD1. Germline CDR1 reads LNHDA; CDR2 reads SQIVND (reference sequence). The CDR3 covers 12 residues. The CDR3 bases are TGTGCCAGTAGTACGAGACAGGGTCCGGGTGCCTTC. Translation gives CASSTRQGPGAF.

The rearrangement links TRBV7-2 to TRBJ1-4; unclear D gene. Germline CDR1 reads SGHTA; CDR2 reads FQGNSA. The V end lost 1 base, the J end lost 4 bases, and 10 bases lay between the germline ends. This CDR3 is built from 15 residues. The CDR3 DNA reads as TGTGCCAGCAGCTTAGGGGCATCCTTTAATGAAAAACTGTTTTTT. Translation gives CASSLGASFNEKLFF.

V and J are TRBV4-3 and TRBJ2-2; no clear D. The CDR3 has 15 amino acids. The germline gives CDR1 LGHNA, CDR2 YSLEER. Trimming shortened V by 0 bases and J by 2 bases, and 7 bases separated the two germline ends. CDR3 in DNA: TGCGCCAGCAGCCAAGATTTCAGAAACACCGGGGAGCTGTTTTTT. It codes for CASSQDFRNTGELFF.

The chain carries TRBV27 and TRBJ1-5; D is perhaps TRBD1 (5 bases). This CDR3 is 18 amino acids long. V lost 0 bases and J lost 3, with 18 bases in between. Germline values: CDR1 MNHEY, CDR2 SMNVEV (reference sequence). The CDR3 here is CASSLSLSGEFVNQPQHF. CDR3 DNA: TGTGCCAGCAGTTTATCGCTTTCGGGGGAGTTCGTCAATCAGCCCCAGCATTTT.

The chain recombines TRBV4-2 with TRBJ2-3; D possibly corresponds to TRBD1 (6 bases). Germline assignment: CDR1 LGHNA and CDR2 YNFKEQ. CDR3 length: 14 amino acids. V gave up 4 bases and J gave up 5 bases, with 13 bases separating them. CDR3 DNA: TGTGCCAGCAGCCTGGGCGAGGGGGAAGATACGCAGTATTTT. Protein sequence: CASSLGEGEDTQYF.

This rearrangement joins TRBV5-1 to TRBJ2-5; tentative D call: TRBD2 (5 bases). The V end was cut by 0 bases, the J end by 3 bases, with 9 bases between. The V gene's germline CDR1 is SGHRS and CDR2 YFSETQ. This CDR3 has 14 residues. The CDR3 DNA sequence: TGCGCCAGCAGCTTGGGACGGGAAAAAGAGACCCAGTACTTC. Translation: CASSLGREKETQYF.

The gene calls are TRBV18 and TRBJ1-4, with unresolved D. The V end lost 4 bases, the J end lost 7 bases, and 10 bases lay between the germline ends. The CDR3 totals 13 residues. Germline V gives CDR1 KGHSH, CDR2 LQKENI. DNA of the CDR3: TGTGCCAGCTCACGCGAGGCTGGTGAAAAACTGTTTTTT. Translated, it gives CASSREAGEKLFF.

This chain uses TRBV5-1 with TRBJ2-1; 14 nucleotides line up with TRBD2. The CDR3 spans 18 residues. Germline trimming cut 7 bases from V and 0 bases from J; bases unmatched to any gene: 9. CDR1 and CDR2 from the germline V gene are SGHRS and YFSETQ. The DNA for the CDR3 is TGCGCCAGCTCACTGCGGGGGACTAGCGGGAGCTCCTACAATGAGCAGTTCTTC. Amino acid sequence: CASSLRGTSGSSYNEQFF.

The chain carries TRBV9 and TRBJ2-3; 12 bases map to TRBD2. Germline CDR1 is SGDLS and CDR2 is YYNGEE. CDR3 length: 16 amino acids. V gave up 2 bases and J gave up 2 bases; unmatched junction bases: 3. The DNA of the CDR3 is TGTGCCAGCAGCGTTACTAGCGGGAGGTCCACAGATACGCAGTATTTT. As protein: CASSVTSGRSTDTQYF.

This clone has only a few counts. V gene TRBV15 combines with J gene TRBJ2-7, with D perhaps TRBD1 (6 bases). This CDR3 region has 15 residues. CDR1 is LNHNV and CDR2 is YYDKDF in the germline V gene (reference sequence). Trimming left V 0 bases short and J 6 bases short, with 15 bases between. Here the CDR3 DNA reads TGTGCCACCAGCAGAGATCCGACAGGTAGAAGCGAGCAGTACTTC. Protein sequence: CATSRDPTGRSEQYF.

The J gene is TRBJ2-5, the V gene TRBV7-9; 13 bases fit TRBD2. V dropped 5 bases and J dropped 6; count of bases not matched to a gene: 9. The CDR3 consists of 16 residues. Germline CDR1 SEHNR, CDR2 FQNEAQ (reference sequence). CDR3 DNA: TGTGCCAGCAGCATCGGGACTAGCGGGGAAGGGCAGACCCAGTACTTC. Its translation: CASSIGTSGEGQTQYF.

The J gene is TRBJ2-7, the V gene TRBV19; 9 nucleotides match TRBD1. Germline CDR1 and CDR2: LNHDA and SQIVND (reference sequence). CDR3 length: 15 residues. With V trimmed by 7 bases and J by 2 bases, 9 bases remained unmatched. The CDR3 sequence is CASTTTGGMTYEQYF. The CDR3 DNA follows: TGTGCCAGTACCACGACAGGGGGAATGACCTACGAGCAGTACTTC.

V usage is TRBV11-2 and J usage is TRBJ2-1; D gene ambiguous. The ends were cut back, 0 bases at V and 7 bases at J, with 7 bases in the middle. This CDR3 contains 13 residues. Germline V gene lookup returns CDR1 SGHAT and CDR2 FQNNGV. This CDR3 is CASSLDIENEQFF. The CDR3 DNA follows: TGTGCCAGCAGCTTAGATATTGAGAATGAGCAGTTCTTC.